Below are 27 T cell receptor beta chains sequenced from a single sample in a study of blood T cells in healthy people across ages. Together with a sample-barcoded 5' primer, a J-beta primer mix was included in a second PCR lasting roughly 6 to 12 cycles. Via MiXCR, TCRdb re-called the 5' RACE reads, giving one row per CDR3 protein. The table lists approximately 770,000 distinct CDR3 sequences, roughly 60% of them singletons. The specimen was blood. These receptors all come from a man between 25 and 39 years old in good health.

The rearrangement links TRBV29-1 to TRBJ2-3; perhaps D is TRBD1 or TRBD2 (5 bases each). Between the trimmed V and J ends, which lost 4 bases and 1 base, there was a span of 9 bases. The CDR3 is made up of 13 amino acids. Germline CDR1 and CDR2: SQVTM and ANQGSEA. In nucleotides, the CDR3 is TGCAGCGTTGGGGACCAACGCACAGATACGCAGTATTTT. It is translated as CSVGDQRTDTQYF.

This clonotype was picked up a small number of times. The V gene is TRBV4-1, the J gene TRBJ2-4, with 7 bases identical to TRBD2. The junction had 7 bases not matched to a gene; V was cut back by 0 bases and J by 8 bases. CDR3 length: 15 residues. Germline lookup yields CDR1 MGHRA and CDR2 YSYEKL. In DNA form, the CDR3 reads TGCGCCAGCAGCCAAGAAAGCAGCGGGGCGTACATTCAGTACTTC. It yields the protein CASSQESSGAYIQYF.

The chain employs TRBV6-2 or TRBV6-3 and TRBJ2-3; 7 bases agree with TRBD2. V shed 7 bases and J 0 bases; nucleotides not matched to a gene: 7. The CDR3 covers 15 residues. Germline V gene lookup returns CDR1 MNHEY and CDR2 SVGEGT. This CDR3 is CASTETSLSTDTQYF. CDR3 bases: TGTGCCAGCACCGAGACTAGCCTTAGCACAGATACGCAGTATTTT.

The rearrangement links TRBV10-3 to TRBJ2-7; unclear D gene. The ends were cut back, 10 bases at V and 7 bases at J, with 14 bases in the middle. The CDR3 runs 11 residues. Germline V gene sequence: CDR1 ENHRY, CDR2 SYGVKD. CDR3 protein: CATRVLGEQYF. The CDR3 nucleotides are TGTGCCACCCGTGTCCTGGGAGAGCAGTACTTC.

CDR3 nucleotide sequence: TGTGCCAGCAGTTTGGCATACAGGGGCTACGAGCAGTACTTC. Translating gives CASSLAYRGYEQYF. The genes are TRBV28 and TRBJ2-4, with 7 bases fitting TRBD1. The J call may be incorrect, as the DNA end agrees better with TRBJ2-7. The CDR3 has 14 amino acids. From germline, CDR1 is MDHEN and CDR2 SYDVKM.

The CDR3 region is CASSLEPREWVETQYF. The DNA for the CDR3 is TGTGCCAGCAGCTTAGAACCCAGGGAGTGGGTGGAGACCCAGTACTTC. The chain is built from TRBV11-2 and TRBJ2-7; the D call may be TRBD1 or TRBD2 (5 bases each). The J call may not be correct, given that the DNA end is closer to TRBJ2-5. CDR1 is SGHAT, CDR2 FQNNGV, per germline. CDR3 length: 16 amino acids.

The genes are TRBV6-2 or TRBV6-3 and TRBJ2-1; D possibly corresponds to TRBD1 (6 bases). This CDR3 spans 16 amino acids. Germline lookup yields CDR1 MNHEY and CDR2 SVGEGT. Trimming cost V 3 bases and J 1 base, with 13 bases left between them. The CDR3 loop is CASSYRGILSYNEQFF. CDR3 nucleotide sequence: TGTGCCAGCAGTTATAGGGGGATTTTATCCTACAATGAGCAGTTCTTC.

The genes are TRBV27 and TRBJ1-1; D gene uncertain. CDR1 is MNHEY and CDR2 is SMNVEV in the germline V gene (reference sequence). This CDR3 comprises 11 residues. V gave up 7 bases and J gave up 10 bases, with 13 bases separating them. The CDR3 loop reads CASITARAAFF. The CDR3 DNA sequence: TGTGCCAGCATCACCGCGCGTGCAGCTTTCTTT.

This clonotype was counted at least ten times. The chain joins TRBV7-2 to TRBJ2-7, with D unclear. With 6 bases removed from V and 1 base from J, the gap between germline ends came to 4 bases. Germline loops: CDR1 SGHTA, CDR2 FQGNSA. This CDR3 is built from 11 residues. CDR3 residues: CASSASYEQYF. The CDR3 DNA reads TGTGCCAGCAGTGCTTCCTACGAGCAGTACTTC.

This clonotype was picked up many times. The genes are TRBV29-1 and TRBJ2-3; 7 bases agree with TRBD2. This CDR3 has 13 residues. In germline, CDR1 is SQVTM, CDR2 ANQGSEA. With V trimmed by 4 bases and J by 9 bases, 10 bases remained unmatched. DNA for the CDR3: TGCAGCGTTGGGGCGGGAGACCAGATAACGCAGTATTTT. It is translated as CSVGAGDQITQYF.

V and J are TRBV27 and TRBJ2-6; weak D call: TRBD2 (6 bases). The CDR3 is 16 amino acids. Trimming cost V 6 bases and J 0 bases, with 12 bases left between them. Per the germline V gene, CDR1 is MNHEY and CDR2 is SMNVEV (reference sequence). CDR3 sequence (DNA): TGTGCCAGCAGCCGAGCGGGTATCTCTGGGGCCAACGTCCTGACTTTC. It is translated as CASSRAGISGANVLTF.

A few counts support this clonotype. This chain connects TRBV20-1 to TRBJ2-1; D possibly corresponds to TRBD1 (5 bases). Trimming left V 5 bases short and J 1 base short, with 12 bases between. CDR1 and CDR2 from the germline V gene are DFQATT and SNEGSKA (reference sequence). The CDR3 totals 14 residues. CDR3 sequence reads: CSASSGASYNEQFF. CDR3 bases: TGCAGTGCTTCGAGTGGGGCATCCTACAATGAGCAGTTCTTC.

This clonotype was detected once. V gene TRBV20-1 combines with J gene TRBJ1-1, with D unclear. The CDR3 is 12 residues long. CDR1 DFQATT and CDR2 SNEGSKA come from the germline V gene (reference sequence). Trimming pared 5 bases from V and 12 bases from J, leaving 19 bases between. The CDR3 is CSAPTRKGGTFF. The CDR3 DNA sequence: TGCAGTGCTCCCACCAGGAAAGGAGGAACTTTCTTT.

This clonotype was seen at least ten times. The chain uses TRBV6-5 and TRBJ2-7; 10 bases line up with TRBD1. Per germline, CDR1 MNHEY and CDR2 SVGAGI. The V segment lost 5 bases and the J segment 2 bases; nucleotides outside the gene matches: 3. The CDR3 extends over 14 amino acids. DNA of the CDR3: TGTGCCAGCAGTAAGGGGACAGGGGCCTACGAGCAGTACTTC. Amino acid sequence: CASSKGTGAYEQYF.

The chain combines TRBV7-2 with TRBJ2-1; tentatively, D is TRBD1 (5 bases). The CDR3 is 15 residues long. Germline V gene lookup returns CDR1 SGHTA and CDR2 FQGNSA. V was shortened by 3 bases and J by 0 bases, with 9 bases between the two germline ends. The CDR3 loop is CASSFDSLSYNEQFF. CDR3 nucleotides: TGTGCCAGCAGCTTTGACAGCCTCTCCTACAATGAGCAGTTCTTC.

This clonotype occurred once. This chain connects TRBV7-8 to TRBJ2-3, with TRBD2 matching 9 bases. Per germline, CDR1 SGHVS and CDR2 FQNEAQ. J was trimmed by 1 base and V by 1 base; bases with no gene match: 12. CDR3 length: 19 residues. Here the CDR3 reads CASSLVSLAGTPGTDTQYF. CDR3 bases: TGTGCCAGCAGCTTAGTTTCCCTAGCGGGGACCCCCGGCACAGATACGCAGTATTTT.

Written as DNA, the CDR3 is TGTGCCAGCAGTCCTCGACAGGGCCTCGGTGGCTACACCTTC. The encoded protein is CASSPRQGLGGYTF. The chain is built from TRBV7-9 and TRBJ1-2; 7 nucleotides align to TRBD1. Germline CDR1 and CDR2: SEHNR and FQNEAQ (reference sequence). The CDR3 has 14 amino acids. With 6 bases clipped from V and 7 bases from J, the junction kept 11 bases outside the gene matches. The entire variable domain, with the rest obtained from reference TRBV7-9 and TRBJ1-2, is as follows: DTGVSQNPRHKITKRGQNVTFRCDPISEHNRLYWYRQTLGQGPEFLTYFQNEAQLEKSRLLSDRFSAERPKGSFSTLEIQRTEQGDSAMYLCASSPRQGLGGYTFGSGTRLTVV.

CDR3 sequence reads: CASSQWGNEQFF. CDR3 DNA: TGCGCCAGCAGCCAATGGGGGAATGAGCAGTTCTTC. J is TRBJ2-1 and V is TRBV4-1; either TRBD1 or TRBD2 may fit D (5 bases each). The CDR3 sequence is 12 residues long. From germline, CDR1 is MGHRA and CDR2 YSYEKL. The ends were cut back, 2 bases at V and 7 bases at J, with 6 bases in the middle.

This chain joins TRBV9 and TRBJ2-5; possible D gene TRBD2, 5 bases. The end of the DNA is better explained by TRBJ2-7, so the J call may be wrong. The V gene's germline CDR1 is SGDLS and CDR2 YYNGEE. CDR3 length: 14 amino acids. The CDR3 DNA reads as TGTGCCAGCAGCCGCTCATCTACTAGAGACGAGCAGTACTTC. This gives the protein CASSRSSTRDEQYF.

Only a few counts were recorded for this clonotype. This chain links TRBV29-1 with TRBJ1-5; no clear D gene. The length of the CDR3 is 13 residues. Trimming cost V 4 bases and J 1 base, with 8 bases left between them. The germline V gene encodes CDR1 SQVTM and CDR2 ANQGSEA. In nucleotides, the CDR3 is TGCAGCGTTGGGCTAGACAGCAATCAGCCCCAGCATTTT. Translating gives CSVGLDSNQPQHF. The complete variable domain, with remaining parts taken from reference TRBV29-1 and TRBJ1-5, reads SAVISQKPSRDICQRGTSLTIQCQVDSQVTMMFWYRQQPGQSLTLIATANQGSEATYESGFVIDKFPISRPNLTFSTLTVSNMSPEDSSIYLCSVGLDSNQPQHFGDGTRLSIL.

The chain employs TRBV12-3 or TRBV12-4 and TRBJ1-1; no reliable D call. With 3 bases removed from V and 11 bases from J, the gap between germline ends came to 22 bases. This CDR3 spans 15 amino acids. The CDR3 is CASSFGRKGSGKAFF. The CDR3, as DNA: TGTGCCAGCAGTTTTGGCCGCAAGGGATCGGGGAAGGCTTTCTTT.

The CDR3 protein is CSAEKGGGEAFF. CDR3 coding DNA: TGCAGTGCTGAGAAGGGGGGTGGGGAAGCTTTCTTT. This rearrangement joins TRBV20-1 to TRBJ1-1; TRBD1 might be the D (6 bases). Trimming took off 5 bases at V and 8 bases at J, with 15 bases between the two ends. Germline V gene data show CDR1 as DFQATT and CDR2 as SNEGSKA (reference sequence). This CDR3 has 12 residues.

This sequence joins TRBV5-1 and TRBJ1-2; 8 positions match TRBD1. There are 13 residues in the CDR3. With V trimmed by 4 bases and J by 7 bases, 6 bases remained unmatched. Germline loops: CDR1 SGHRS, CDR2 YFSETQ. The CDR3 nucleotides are TGCGCCAGCAGCGTCCAGGGGGCGAGTGGCTACACCTTC. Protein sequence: CASSVQGASGYTF. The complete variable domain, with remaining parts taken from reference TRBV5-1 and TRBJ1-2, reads KAGVTQTPRYLIKTRGQQVTLSCSPISGHRSVSWYQQTPGQGLQFLFEYFSETQRNKGNFPGRFSGRQFSNSRSEMNVSTLELGDSALYLCASSVQGASGYTFGSGTRLTVV.

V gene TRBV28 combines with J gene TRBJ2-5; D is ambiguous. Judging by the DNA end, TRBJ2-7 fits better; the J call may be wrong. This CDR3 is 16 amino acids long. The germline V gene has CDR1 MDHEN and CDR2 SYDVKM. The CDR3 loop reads CASSLVGSEWAYEQYF. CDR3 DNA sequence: TGTGCCAGCAGTTTAGTGGGCAGTGAATGGGCCTACGAGCAGTACTTC.

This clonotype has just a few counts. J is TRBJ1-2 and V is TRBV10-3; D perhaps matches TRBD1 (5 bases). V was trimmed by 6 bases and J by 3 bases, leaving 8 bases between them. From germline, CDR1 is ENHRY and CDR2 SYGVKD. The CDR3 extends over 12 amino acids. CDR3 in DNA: TGTGCCATCAGCTCAGGGTACTATGGCTACACCTTC. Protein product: CAISSGYYGYTF.

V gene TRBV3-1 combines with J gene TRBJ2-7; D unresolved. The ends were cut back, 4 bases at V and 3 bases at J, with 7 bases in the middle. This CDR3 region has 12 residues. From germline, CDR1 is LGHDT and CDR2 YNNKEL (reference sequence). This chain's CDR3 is CASSRLNYEQYF. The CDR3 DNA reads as TGTGCCAGCAGCCGCCTGAACTACGAGCAGTACTTC.

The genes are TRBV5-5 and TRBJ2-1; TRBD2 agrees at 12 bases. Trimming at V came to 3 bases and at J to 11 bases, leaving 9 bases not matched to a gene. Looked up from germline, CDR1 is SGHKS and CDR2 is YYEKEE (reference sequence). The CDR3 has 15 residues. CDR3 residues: CASSSSGGALNKQFF. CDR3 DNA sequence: TGTGCCAGCAGCTCTAGCGGGGGGGCCTTGAATAAGCAGTTCTTC.